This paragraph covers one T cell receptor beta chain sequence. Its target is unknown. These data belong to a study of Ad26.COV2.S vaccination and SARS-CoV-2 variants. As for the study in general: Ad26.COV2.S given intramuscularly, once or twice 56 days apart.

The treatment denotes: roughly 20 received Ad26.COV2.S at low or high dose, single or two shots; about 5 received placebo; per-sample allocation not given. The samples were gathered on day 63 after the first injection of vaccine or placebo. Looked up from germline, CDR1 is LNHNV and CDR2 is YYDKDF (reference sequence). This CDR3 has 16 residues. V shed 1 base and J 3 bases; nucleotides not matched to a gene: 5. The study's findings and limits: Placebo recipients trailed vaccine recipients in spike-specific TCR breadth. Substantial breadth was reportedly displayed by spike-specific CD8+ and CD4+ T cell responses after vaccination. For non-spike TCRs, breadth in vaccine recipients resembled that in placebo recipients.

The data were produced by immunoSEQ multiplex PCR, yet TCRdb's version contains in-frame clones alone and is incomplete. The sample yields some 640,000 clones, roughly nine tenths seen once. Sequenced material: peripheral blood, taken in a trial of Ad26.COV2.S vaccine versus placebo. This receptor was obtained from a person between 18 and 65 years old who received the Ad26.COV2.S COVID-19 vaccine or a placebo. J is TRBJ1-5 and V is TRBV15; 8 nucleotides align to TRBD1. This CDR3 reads CATSRVGQGTNQPQHF. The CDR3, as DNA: TGTGCCACCAGCAGAGTAGGACAGGGTACCAATCAGCCCCAGCATTTT.